Below, one T cell receptor (beta chain) is given with its context. Its antigen remains unknown. This CDR3 spans 16 amino acids. V was shortened by 5 bases and J by 1 base, with 16 bases between the two germline ends. CDR1 and CDR2 (germline): SGHTA, FQGNSA. This sample is part of a study of OX40 agonist ivuxolimab in advanced cancers. Study at large: Partial responses were observed in three patients, of whom one had hepatocellular carcinoma and two had cutaneous melanoma.

Study outcomes and limitations: At 0.1 to 3.0 mg/kg, CD4+ and CD8+ blood T cells expanded clonally by week 6. Among the lowest peripheral clonal expansion occurred in 0.1-3.0 mg/kg partial responders. Researchers did not determine the expanded peripheral T cells' antigen specificity.

TCRdb keeps only in-frame clones here, not all; method: immunoSEQ multiplex PCR. The sample holds tens of thousands of clones; 88% are singletons and the top ten take 0.4% to 0.6%. The rearrangement uses TRBV7-2 and TRBJ2-3, with TRBD1 as a possible D gene (5 bases). Sample: CD4+ or CD8+ T cells sorted from blood, taken in a trial of the OX40 agonist ivuxolimab. The TCR sequence derives from an adult with an advanced solid tumor such as melanoma, head and neck, liver or kidney cancer. The CDR3 DNA follows: TGTGCCAGCAGCCCTCGGCCTCTAGGGGGCACAGATACGCAGTATTTT. It is translated as CASSPRPLGGTDTQYF.